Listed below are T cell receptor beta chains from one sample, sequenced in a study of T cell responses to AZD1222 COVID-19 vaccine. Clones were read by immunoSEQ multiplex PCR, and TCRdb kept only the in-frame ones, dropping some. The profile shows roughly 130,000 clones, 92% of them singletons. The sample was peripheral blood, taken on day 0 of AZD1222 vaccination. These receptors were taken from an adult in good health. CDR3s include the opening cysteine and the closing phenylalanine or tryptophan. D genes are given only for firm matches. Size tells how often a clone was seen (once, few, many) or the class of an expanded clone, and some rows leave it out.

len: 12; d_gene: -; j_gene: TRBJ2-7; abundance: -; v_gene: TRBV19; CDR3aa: CASSHNLYEQYF; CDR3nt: TGTGCCAGTAGTCACAATCTCTACGAGCAGTACTTC
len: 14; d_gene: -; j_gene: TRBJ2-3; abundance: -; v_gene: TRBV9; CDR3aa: CASSVAAGSQTQYF; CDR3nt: TGTGCCAGCAGCGTAGCCGCCGGATCGCAGACGCAGTATTTT
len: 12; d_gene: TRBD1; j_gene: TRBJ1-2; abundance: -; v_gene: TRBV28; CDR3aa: CAIDRDYYGYTF; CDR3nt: TGTGCCATCGACAGGGACTACTATGGCTACACCTTC
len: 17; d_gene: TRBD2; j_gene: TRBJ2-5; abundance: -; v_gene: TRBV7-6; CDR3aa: CASSGTSGRPNQETQYF; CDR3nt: TGTGCCAGCAGCGGGACTAGCGGGAGGCCTAACCAAGAGACCCAGTACTTC
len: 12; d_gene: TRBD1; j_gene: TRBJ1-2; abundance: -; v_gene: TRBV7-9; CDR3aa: CASSWGQKGYTF; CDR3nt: TGTGCCAGCAGCTGGGGACAGAAGGGCTACACCTTC
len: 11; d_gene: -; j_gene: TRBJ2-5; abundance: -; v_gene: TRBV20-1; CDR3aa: CSVEDQETQYF; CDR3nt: TGCAGTGTCGAGGACCAAGAGACCCAGTACTTC
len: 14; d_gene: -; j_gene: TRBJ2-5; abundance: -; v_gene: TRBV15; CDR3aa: CATSRGTMGETQYF; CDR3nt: TGTGCCACCAGCAGAGGGACTATGGGTGAGACCCAGTACTTC
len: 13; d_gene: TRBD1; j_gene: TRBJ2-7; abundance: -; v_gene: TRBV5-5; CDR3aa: CASSDTGGHEQYF; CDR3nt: TGTGCCAGCAGCGACACAGGGGGCCACGAGCAGTACTTC
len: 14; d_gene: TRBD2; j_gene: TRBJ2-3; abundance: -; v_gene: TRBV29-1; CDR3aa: CSVGLAGSTDTQYF; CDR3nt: TGCAGCGTTGGACTAGCGGGGAGCACAGATACGCAGTATTTT
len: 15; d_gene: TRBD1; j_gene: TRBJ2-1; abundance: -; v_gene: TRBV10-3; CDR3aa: CAISPGQGTYNEQFF; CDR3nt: TGTGCCATCAGTCCGGGACAGGGAACCTACAATGAGCAGTTCTTC
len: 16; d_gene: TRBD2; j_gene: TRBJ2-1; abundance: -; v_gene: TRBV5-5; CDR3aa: CASSLVGRAQYNEQFF; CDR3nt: TGTGCCAGCAGCTTGGTCGGGAGGGCCCAGTACAATGAGCAGTTCTTC
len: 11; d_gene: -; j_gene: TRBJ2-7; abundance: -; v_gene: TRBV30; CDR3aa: CAWTDSYEQYF; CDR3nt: TGTGCCTGGACTGACTCCTACGAGCAGTACTTC
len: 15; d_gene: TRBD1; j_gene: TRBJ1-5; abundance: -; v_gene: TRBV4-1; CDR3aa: CASSQDQGGHQPQHF; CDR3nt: TGCGCCAGCAGCCAGGACCAGGGGGGACACCAGCCCCAGCATTTT
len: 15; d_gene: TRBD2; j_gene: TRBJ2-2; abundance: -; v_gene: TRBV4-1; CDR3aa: CASSQESGITGELFF; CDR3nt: TGCGCCAGCAGCCAAGAGAGCGGGATCACCGGGGAGCTGTTTTTT
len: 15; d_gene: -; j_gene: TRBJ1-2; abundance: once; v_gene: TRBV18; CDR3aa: CASSPLTGGNYGYTF; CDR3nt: TGTGCCAGCTCACCCCTGACGGGAGGGAACTATGGCTACACCTTC
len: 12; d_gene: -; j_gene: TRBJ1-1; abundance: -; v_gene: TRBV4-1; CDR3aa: CASSRFFTEAFF; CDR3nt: TGCGCCAGCAGCCGTTTTTTCACTGAAGCTTTCTTT
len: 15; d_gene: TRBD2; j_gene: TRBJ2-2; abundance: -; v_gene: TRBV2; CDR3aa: CASRGWVAGPGELFF; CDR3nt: TGTGCCAGCAGGGGTTGGGTAGCGGGCCCCGGGGAGCTGTTTTTT
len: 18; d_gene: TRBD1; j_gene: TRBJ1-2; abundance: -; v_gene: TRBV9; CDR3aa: CASSVAQGANKGNYGYTF; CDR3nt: TGTGCCAGCAGCGTAGCCCAGGGGGCGAATAAGGGTAACTATGGCTACACCTTC
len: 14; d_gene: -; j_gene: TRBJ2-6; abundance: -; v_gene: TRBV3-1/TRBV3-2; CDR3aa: CASSHGGGANVLTF; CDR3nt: TGTGCCAGCAGCCATGGTGGTGGGGCCAACGTCCTGACTTTC
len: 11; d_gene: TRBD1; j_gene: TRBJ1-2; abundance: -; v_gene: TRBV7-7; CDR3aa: CAIGTVYGYTF; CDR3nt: TGTGCCATCGGGACAGTCTATGGCTACACCTTC
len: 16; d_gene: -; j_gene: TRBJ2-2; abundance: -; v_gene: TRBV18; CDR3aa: CASSPISGLDTGELFF; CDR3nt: TGTGCCAGCTCACCAATCTCAGGGCTAGACACCGGGGAGCTGTTTTTT
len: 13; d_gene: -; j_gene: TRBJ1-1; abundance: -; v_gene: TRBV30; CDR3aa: CAWSVKGGIEAFF; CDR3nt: TGTGCCTGGAGTGTAAAGGGGGGCATTGAAGCTTTCTTT
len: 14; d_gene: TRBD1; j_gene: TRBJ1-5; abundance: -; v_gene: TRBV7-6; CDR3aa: CASSPGTGNQPQHF; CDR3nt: TGTGCCAGCAGCCCCGGGACAGGGAATCAGCCCCAGCATTTT
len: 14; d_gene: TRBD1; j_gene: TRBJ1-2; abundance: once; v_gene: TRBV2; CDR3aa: CATSARTGAFGYTF; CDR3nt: TGTGCCACTTCCGCGCGGACAGGGGCGTTTGGCTACACCTTC
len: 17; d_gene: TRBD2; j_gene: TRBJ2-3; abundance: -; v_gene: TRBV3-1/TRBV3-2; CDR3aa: CASSQQGLAGYTDTQYF; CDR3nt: TGTGCCAGCAGCCAACAAGGACTAGCGGGGTACACAGATACGCAGTATTTT
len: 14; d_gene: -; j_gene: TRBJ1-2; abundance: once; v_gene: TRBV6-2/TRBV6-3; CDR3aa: CASSYGGSNYGYTF; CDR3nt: TGTGCCAGCAGTTATGGGGGGTCTAACTATGGCTACACCTTC
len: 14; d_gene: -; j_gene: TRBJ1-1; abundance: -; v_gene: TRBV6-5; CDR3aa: CASSRSGVGSEAFF; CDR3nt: TGTGCCAGCAGCCGATCGGGGGTGGGCTCTGAAGCTTTCTTT
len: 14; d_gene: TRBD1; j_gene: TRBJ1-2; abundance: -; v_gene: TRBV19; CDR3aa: CASRPPDRDNGYTF; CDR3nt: TGTGCCAGTAGGCCGCCCGACAGGGATAATGGCTACACCTTC
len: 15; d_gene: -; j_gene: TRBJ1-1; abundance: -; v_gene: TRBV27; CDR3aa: CASRHPGLTNTEAFF; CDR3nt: TGTGCCAGCAGGCACCCGGGACTTACGAACACTGAAGCTTTCTTT
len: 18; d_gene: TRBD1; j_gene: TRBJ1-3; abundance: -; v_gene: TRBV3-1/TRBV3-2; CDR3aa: CASSLRGQGLVVRNTIYF; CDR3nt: TGTGCCAGCAGCTTAAGGGGGCAGGGCCTCGTCGTGAGAAACACCATATATTTT
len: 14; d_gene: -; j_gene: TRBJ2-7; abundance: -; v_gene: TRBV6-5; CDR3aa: CASSYERPAYEQYF; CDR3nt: TGTGCCAGCAGTTACGAGAGGCCAGCCTACGAGCAGTACTTC
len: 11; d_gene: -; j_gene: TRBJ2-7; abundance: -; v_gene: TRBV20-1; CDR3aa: CSASRAYEQYF; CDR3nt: TGCAGTGCTAGCAGGGCCTACGAGCAGTACTTC
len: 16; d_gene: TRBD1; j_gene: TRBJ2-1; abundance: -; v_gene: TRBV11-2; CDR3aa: CASSSGQGSINNEQFF; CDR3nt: TGTGCCAGCAGCTCAGGACAGGGTTCAATTAACAATGAGCAGTTCTTC
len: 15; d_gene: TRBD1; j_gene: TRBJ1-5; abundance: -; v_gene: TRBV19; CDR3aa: CASSRGTAYNQPQHF; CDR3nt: TGTGCCAGTAGTAGAGGGACAGCTTACAATCAGCCCCAGCATTTT
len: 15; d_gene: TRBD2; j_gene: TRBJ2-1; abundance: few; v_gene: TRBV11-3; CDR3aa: CASSTRGLAGDEQFF; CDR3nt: TGTGCCAGCAGCACCCGGGGCCTAGCGGGAGATGAGCAGTTCTTC
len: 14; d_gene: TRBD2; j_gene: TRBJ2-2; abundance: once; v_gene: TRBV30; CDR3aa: CAWSAGLATGELFF; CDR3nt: TGTGCCTGGAGTGCCGGACTAGCAACCGGGGAGCTGTTTTTT
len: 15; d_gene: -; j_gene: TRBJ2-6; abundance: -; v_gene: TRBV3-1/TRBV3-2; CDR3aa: CASSQDHSGANVLTF; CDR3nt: TGTGCCAGCAGCCAAGATCACTCTGGGGCCAACGTCCTGACTTTC
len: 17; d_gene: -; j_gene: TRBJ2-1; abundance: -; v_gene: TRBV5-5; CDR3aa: CASSLIPPGSVYNEQFF; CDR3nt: TGTGCCAGCAGCTTGATACCTCCCGGGTCAGTCTACAATGAGCAGTTCTTC
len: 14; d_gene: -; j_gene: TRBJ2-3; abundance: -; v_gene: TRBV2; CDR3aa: CASRGIGSPEGQYF; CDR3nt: TGTGCCAGCAGGGGAATCGGTAGCCCCGAGGGGCAGTATTTT
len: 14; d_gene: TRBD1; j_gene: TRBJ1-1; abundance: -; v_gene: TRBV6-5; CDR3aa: CASNYDRVNTEAFF; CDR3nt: TGTGCCAGCAACTACGACAGGGTGAACACTGAAGCTTTCTTT
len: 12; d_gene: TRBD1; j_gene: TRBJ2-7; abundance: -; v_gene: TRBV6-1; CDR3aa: CASSGGDYEQYF; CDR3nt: TGTGCCAGTTCAGGGGGAGACTACGAGCAGTACTTC
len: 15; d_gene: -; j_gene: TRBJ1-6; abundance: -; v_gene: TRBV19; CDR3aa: CASSFEYRNNSPLHF; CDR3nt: TGTGCCAGTAGTTTTGAGTACAGGAATAATTCACCCCTCCACTTT
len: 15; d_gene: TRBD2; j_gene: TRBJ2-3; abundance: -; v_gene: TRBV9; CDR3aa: CASSVLREGPDTQYF; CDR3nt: TGTGCCAGCAGCGTATTGCGGGAGGGCCCAGATACGCAGTATTTT
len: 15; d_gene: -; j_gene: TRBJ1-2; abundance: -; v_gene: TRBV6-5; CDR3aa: CASSYSTGGLYGYTF; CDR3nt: TGTGCCAGCAGTTACTCGACCGGGGGTCTGTATGGCTACACCTTC
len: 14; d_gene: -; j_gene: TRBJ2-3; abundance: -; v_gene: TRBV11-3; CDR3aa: CASSLLGSTDTQYF; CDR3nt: TGTGCCAGCAGCCTACTTGGTAGCACAGATACGCAGTATTTT
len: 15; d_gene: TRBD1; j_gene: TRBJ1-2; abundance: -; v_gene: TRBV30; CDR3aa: CACPGGQGTNYGYTF; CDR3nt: TGTGCCTGCCCAGGGGGACAGGGGACTAACTATGGCTACACCTTC
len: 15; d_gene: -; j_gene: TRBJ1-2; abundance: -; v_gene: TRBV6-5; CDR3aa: CASSRTNSVGYGYTF; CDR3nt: TGTGCCAGCAGTCGGACCAATTCAGTGGGCTATGGCTACACCTTC
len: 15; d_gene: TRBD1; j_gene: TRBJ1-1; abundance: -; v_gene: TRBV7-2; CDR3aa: CASSLYGQENTEAFF; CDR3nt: TGTGCCAGCAGCTTATACGGACAGGAGAACACTGAAGCTTTCTTT
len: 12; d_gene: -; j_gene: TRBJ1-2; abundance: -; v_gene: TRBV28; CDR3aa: CASSLRHLGYTF; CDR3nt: TGTGCCAGCAGTTTACGACATCTTGGCTACACCTTC
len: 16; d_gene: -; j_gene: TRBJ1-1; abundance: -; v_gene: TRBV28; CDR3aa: CASSFPSRRGNTEAFF; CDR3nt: TGTGCCAGCAGTTTTCCCTCGCGGAGGGGGAACACTGAAGCTTTCTTT
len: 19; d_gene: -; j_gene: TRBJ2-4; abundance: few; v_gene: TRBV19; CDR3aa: CASSILSQGGYLAKNIQYF; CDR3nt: TGTGCCAGTAGTATACTTTCACAGGGCGGTTACCTAGCCAAAAACATTCAGTACTTC